This is a list of T cell receptor beta chains from one sample in a study of human T cells and chemical hapten exposure. TCRdb itself ran the RACE reads through MiXCR, one entry per CDR3 protein. The sample records about 160,000 distinct CDR3 sequences, about 30% being singletons. The sequencing here drew on whole blood, taken in connection with sensitization to the hapten diphenylcyclopropenone (DPC). Receptors originate from a woman aged 18-29 years with alopecia areata. Some clones in this sample may be carry-over from other donors' samples. Each CDR3 is given with its conserved first and last residue. A D gene is named only where the DNA matches it firmly. Some rows have no size entry. The others give once, few or many, or a class for an expanded clone.

TRBD2,TRBV28,TRBJ2-7,few,CASSPGLAMSYEQYF,TGTGCCAGCAGCCCGGGACTAGCGATGTCCTACGAGCAGTACTTC
NA,TRBV7-8,TRBJ2-2,NA,CASSFNGRLTGELFF,TGTGCCAGCAGCTTTAATGGGAGGTTGACCGGGGAGCTGTTTTTT
NA,TRBV30,TRBJ1-5,many,CAWSLGGDQPQHF,TGTGCCTGGAGTCTGGGGGGGGATCAGCCCCAGCATTTT
NA,TRBV4-1,TRBJ1-6,NA,CASSQDFSKSPLHF,TGCGCCAGCAGCCAAGACTTCTCAAAATCACCCCTCCACTTT
TRBD1,TRBV7-7,TRBJ2-1,many,CASSLGQGYEQFF,TGTGCCAGCAGCTTAGGACAGGGGTATGAGCAGTTCTTC
NA,TRBV5-1,TRBJ2-7,NA,CASSTDSYEQYF,TGCGCCAGTTCAACAGATTCCTACGAGCAGTACTTC
TRBD2,TRBV28,TRBJ2-7,NA,CATGTSGRGEQYF,TGTGCAACCGGGACTAGCGGGAGAGGCGAGCAGTACTTC
NA,TRBV12-3/TRBV12-4,TRBJ2-4,NA,CASIGRGSSKNIQYF,TGTGCCAGCATCGGCAGGGGATCGTCCAAAAACATTCAGTACTTC
TRBD2,TRBV4-2,TRBJ2-2,NA,CASSQNIAGAANTGELFF,TGTGCCAGCAGCCAAAACATAGCGGGGGCTGCGAACACCGGGGAGCTGTTTTTT
NA,TRBV9,TRBJ2-5,NA,CASSVTGRETQYF,TGTGCCAGCAGCGTAACAGGGAGGGAGACCCAGTACTTC
NA,TRBV7-2,TRBJ2-7,few,CASSLAGGPAEQYF,TGTGCCAGCAGCTTAGCGGGGGGGCCCGCCGAGCAGTACTTC
NA,TRBV7-9,TRBJ1-5,NA,CASSRLGPQHF,TGTGCCAGCAGCCGCCTCGGTCCCCAGCATTTT
NA,TRBV20-1,TRBJ1-2,NA,CSARLISQSSYGYTF,TGCAGTGCTCGCCTTATATCGCAGAGCAGTTATGGCTACACCTTC
NA,TRBV9,TRBJ2-7,few,CASSAGPGVEQYF,TGTGCCAGCAGCGCGGGCCCGGGTGTCGAGCAGTACTTC
TRBD1,TRBV5-4,TRBJ2-5,few,CASSTGTAQETQYF,TGTGCCAGCAGCACGGGGACAGCTCAAGAGACCCAGTACTTC
NA,TRBV12-3/TRBV12-4,TRBJ2-5,few,CASSLASGLETQYF,TGTGCCAGCAGTTTAGCTTCAGGGCTGGAGACCCAGTACTTC
TRBD1,TRBV4-2,TRBJ1-5,few,CASSQGTGKGEPQHF,TGTGCCAGCAGCCAAGGGACAGGGAAAGGGGAGCCCCAGCATTTT
NA,TRBV27,TRBJ1-6,NA,CASSPGWSSYNSPLHF,TGTGCCAGCAGTCCGGGGTGGAGCTCCTATAATTCACCCCTCCACTTT
NA,TRBV6-5,TRBJ1-2,NA,CASGYSGRYTF,TGTGCCAGCGGGTACAGTGGCCGCTACACCTTC
TRBD1,TRBV29-1,TRBJ2-7,NA,CSGGQGTYEQYF,TGCAGCGGAGGACAGGGCACCTACGAGCAGTACTTC
TRBD1,TRBV4-1,TRBJ2-4,NA,CASSQTPRTGGQNIQYF,TGCGCCAGCAGCCAAACCCCTAGGACAGGGGGACAAAACATTCAGTACTTC
NA,TRBV7-2,TRBJ1-2,many,CASSLGSYGYTF,TGTGCCAGCAGCTTGGGAAGCTATGGCTACACCTTC
NA,TRBV7-2,TRBJ1-1,few,CASSPQGSWTEAFF,TGTGCCAGCAGTCCCCAGGGGTCGTGGACTGAAGCTTTCTTT
TRBD2,TRBV5-4,TRBJ2-1,NA,CASSFMAGGVYNEQFF,TGTGCCAGCAGCTTCATGGCGGGGGGAGTTTACAATGAGCAGTTCTTC
TRBD1,TRBV6-5,TRBJ2-3,NA,CASSQDRGRMDTQYF,TGTGCCAGCAGTCAGGACAGGGGGCGCATGGATACGCAGTATTTT
TRBD1,TRBV4-3,TRBJ1-6,NA,CASSQDSGTGNSPLHF,TGCGCCAGCAGCCAAGATTCTGGGACAGGCAATTCACCCCTCCACTTT
NA,TRBV28,TRBJ1-4,few,CASSLTREKLFF,TGTGCCAGCAGTTTAACCCGTGAAAAACTGTTTTTT
NA,TRBV6-2/TRBV6-3,TRBJ1-5,few,CASSYEGPNQPQHF,TGTGCCAGCAGTTACGAGGGGCCCAATCAGCCCCAGCATTTT
NA,TRBV5-5,TRBJ1-1,few,CASSLLDPNTEAFF,TGTGCCAGCAGCTTGTTGGACCCGAACACTGAAGCTTTCTTT
NA,TRBV6-2/TRBV6-3,TRBJ2-1,NA,CASSYFDYGQFF,TGTGCCAGCAGTTACTTCGACTATGGGCAGTTCTTC
NA,TRBV29-1,TRBJ2-7,many,CSVDEGPGEQYF,TGCAGCGTTGACGAGGGTCCGGGCGAGCAGTACTTC
NA,TRBV12-3/TRBV12-4,TRBJ2-1,few,CASSQLSSYNEQFF,TGTGCCAGCAGTCAGTTGAGCTCCTACAATGAGCAGTTCTTC
NA,TRBV6-6,TRBJ1-1,NA,CASSYLRVNTEAFF,TGTGCCAGCAGTTACCTAAGGGTTAACACTGAAGCTTTCTTT
NA,TRBV5-1,TRBJ1-1,NA,CASSPGPFNTEAFF,TGCGCCAGTAGTCCGGGACCGTTTAACACTGAAGCTTTCTTT
TRBD2,TRBV5-1,TRBJ2-7,NA,CASSLIGTSGYEQYF,TGCGCCAGCAGCTTGATAGGGACTAGCGGCTACGAGCAGTACTTC
TRBD2,TRBV6-2/TRBV6-3,TRBJ2-7,NA,CASRGLAGGRYEQYF,TGTGCCAGCAGGGGACTAGCGGGAGGTCGCTACGAGCAGTACTTC
NA,TRBV27,TRBJ2-7,NA,CASRAGPVFYEQYF,TGTGCCAGCAGAGCCGGGCCAGTCTTCTACGAGCAGTACTTC
NA,TRBV7-8,TRBJ2-5,NA,CASSAPKQETQYF,TGTGCCAGCAGCGCCCCCAAACAAGAGACCCAGTACTTC
NA,TRBV3-1,TRBJ2-4,NA,CASTQGAAKNIQYF,TGTGCCAGCACTCAAGGGGCAGCCAAAAACATTCAGTACTTC
TRBD2,TRBV6-2/TRBV6-3,TRBJ2-1,NA,CASSAYRREGKNEQFF,TGTGCCAGCAGTGCTTACCGGAGGGAGGGGAAGAATGAGCAGTTCTTC
NA,TRBV4-1,TRBJ1-4,NA,CASSQDSREKLFF,TGCGCCAGCAGCCAAGACAGTCGGGAAAAACTGTTTTTT